This T cell receptor beta chain emerged from a study of neurological immune-mediated disorders (dated by TCRdb to between 2018 and 2021). Study-wide context: Among the roughly 35 multiple sclerosis patients, approximately 30 had relapsing-remitting MS and 3 had secondary progressive MS. Of the approximately 70 subjects in the cohort, around 14 were HAM/TSP patients, about 34 were multiple sclerosis patients, and 20 were healthy controls. Peripheral blood TCR-beta repertoires from HTLV-I-associated myelopathy (HAM/TSP) patients, multiple sclerosis patients and healthy controls were compared by UMI-based sequencing. The roughly 100 TCR-beta libraries covered PBMC samples along with longitudinal samples, technical triplicates, and paired sorted CD4+ and CD8+ T-cell subsets.

Many counts were recorded for this clonotype. Its antigen specificity is not known. The junction and the germline gene differ at one end; a read error may be behind it. cDNA was synthesized by template-switch 5'RACE using a primer with a 10-nucleotide random unique molecular identifier that tagged each TCR transcript. Each sequencing run produced over 160 million TCR-beta sequences covering 15-18 subjects. Total RNA was extracted with the RNeasy kit. The KAPA Real-time Library Amplification kit was used to amplify TCR-beta VDJ regions with primers for the TCR constant region and the 5'RACE anchor. Sample indexes and Illumina adaptors were added in a first PCR, and a second PCR then increased library yield. After Ampure bead purification, the roughly 650 bp TCR product was size-selected on a 2% E-gel SizeSelection system. Before pooling, library quality was checked on a Bioanalyzer, concentration was measured with Qubit, and libraries were quantified with the Kapa Library Quantification kit. An Illumina HiSeq 2500 was used to sequence the libraries paired-end at 2 x 150 bp. To increase sequence diversity, about 23-32% phiX was spiked into each library pool. Per the original workflow: The quality-filtered reads were processed with the UMI-based MiGEC pipeline, whose error correction step removed more than 80% of the raw TCR sequences. IMGT germline references were used for aligning VDJ genes, and each clonotype was defined as a unique CDR3 amino acid sequence together with its V-J genes. VDJtools evaluated clonal expansion, Shannon diversity and CDR3 relatedness (CalcPairwiseDistances, ClusterSamples); CLCbio workbench built phylogenetic trees. Expanded clones were defined as having at least 8 unique UMIs, based on coefficient-of-variation modelling across technical triplicates. TCRdb redid the processing of the public reads, applying fastp at Q25 and MiXCR, and retained in-frame beta chains. Duplicate CDR3 protein sequences are folded into a single record with the most common DNA and genes. TCRdb's processing, not the authors' own work, is the source of the V and J calls. The sample profile shows 55,000 to 65,000 distinct CDR3 sequences; roughly 3.5% of them were found once. Around 3.1% of the sample rests with the top ten.

Libraries from unsorted PBMCs were made from 2 million PBMCs kept in RNAlater at -80 degrees C until RNA extraction. The multiple sclerosis patients were enrolled in a US clinical protocol that used magnetic resonance imaging to evaluate disease progression. PBMCs were separated from peripheral blood using Ficoll-Hypaque density gradient centrifugation and then cryopreserved in liquid nitrogen. Overall study results and their limits: TCR clonal expansion was highest in HAM/TSP patients and lowest in MS patients, with MS patients falling below even healthy controls. Across subjects, expanded clones never shared an identical CDR3 amino acid sequence, which suggests that the TCR-beta repertoires in every group were private. The MS cluster was not associated with any clinical or MRI features, and the authors stated that larger cohorts are needed. In phylogenetic analysis, the repertoires of 18 of 34 MS patients grouped into a cluster of related CDR3 sequences, which suggests a possible signature at the repertoire level.

Taken from cysteine to phenylalanine, the CDR3 has 12 residues. Just CDR3 DNA is preserved here, 36 bases in frame from base 1. CDR1 MNHEY and CDR2 SVGEGT were looked up in the germline V gene. The TCR comes from a woman younger than 45 with multiple sclerosis. Sequencing was done on a sample of PBMCs. The chain was built from TRBV6-2 or TRBV6-3 and TRBJ2-1; 7 bases in the junction line up with TRBD2. The nucleotide sequence reads TGTGCCAGCAGTTACACGGGGGGAGGGCCACTCTTC. Translation gives CASSYTGGGPLF.